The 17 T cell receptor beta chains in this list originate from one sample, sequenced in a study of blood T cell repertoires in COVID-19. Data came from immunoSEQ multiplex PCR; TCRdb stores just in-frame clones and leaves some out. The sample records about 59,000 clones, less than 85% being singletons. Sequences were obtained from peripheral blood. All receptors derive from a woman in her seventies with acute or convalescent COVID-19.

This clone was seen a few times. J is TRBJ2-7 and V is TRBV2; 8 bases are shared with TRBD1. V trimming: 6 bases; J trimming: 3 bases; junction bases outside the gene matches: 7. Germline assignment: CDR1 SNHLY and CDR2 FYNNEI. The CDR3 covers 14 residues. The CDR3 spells CASRFGQGRYEQYF. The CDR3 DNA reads TGTGCCAGCAGATTCGGACAGGGACGCTACGAGCAGTACTTC. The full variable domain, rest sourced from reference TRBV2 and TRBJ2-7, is EPEVTQTPSHQVTQMGQEVILRCVPISNHLYFYWYRQILGQKVEFLVSFYNNEISEKSEIFDDQFSVERPDGSNFTLKIRSTKLEDSAMYFCASRFGQGRYEQYFGPGTRLTVT.

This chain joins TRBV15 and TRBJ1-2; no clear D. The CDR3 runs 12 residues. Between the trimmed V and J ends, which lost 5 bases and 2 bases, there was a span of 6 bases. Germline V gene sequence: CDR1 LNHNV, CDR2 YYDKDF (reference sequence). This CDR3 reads CATSGRNYGYTF. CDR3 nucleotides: TGTGCCACCAGCGGCAGGAACTATGGCTACACCTTC.

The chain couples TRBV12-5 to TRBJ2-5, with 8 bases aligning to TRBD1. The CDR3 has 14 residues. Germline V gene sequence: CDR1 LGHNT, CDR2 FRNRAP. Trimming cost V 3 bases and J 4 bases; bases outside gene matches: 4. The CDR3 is CASGLSGGPETQYF. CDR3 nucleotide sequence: TGTGCTAGTGGTTTATCAGGGGGCCCAGAGACCCAGTACTTC.

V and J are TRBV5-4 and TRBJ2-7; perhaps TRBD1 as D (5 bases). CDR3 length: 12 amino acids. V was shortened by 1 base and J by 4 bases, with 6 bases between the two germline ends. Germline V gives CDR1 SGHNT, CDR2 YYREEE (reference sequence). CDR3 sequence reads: CASSLQGYEQYV. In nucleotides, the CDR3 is TGTGCCAGCAGCTTGCAGGGTTACGAGCAGTACGTC.

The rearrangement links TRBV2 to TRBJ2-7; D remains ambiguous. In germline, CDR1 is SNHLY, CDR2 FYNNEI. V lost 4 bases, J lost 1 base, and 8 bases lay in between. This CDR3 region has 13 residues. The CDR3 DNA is TGTGCCAGCAGTGGAGGCTTTTCCTACGAGCAGTACTTC. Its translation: CASSGGFSYEQYF.

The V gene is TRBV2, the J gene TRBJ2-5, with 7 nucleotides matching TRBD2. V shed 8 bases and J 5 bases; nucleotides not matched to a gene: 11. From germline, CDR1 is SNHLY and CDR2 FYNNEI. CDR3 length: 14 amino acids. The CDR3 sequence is CASRRAGVAETQYF. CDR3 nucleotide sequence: TGTGCCAGCCGGCGGGCGGGGGTCGCGGAGACCCAGTACTTC.

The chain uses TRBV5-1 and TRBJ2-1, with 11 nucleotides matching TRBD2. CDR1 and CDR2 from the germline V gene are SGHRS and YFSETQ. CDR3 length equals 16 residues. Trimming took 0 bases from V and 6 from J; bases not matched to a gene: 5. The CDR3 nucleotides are TGCGCCAGCAGCTTGGGAAATAGCGGGGGGGCCAATGAGCAGTTCTTC. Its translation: CASSLGNSGGANEQFF.

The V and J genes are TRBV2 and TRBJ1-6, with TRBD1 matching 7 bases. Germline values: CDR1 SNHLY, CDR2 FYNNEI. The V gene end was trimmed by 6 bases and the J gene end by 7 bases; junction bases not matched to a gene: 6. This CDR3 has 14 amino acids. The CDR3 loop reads CASRWDSQNSPLHF. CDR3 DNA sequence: TGTGCCAGCAGGTGGGACAGTCAAAATTCACCCCTCCACTTT.

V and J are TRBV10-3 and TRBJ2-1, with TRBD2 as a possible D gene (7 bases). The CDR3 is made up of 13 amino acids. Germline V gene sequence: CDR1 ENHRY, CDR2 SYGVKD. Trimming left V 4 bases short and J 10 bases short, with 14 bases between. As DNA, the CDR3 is TGTGCCATCAGTGGAGGGGGGGCAGGAGAGCAGTTCTTC. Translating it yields CAISGGGAGEQFF.

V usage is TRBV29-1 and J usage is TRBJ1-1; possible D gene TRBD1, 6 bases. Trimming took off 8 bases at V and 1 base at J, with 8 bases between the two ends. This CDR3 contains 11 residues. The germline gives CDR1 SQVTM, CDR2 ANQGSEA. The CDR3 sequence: CSLGGNTEAFF. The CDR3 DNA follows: TGCAGCCTAGGGGGGAACACTGAAGCTTTCTTT. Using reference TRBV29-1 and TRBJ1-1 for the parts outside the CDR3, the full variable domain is SAVISQKPSRDICQRGTSLTIQCQVDSQVTMMFWYRQQPGQSLTLIATANQGSEATYESGFVIDKFPISRPNLTFSTLTVSNMSPEDSSIYLCSLGGNTEAFFGQGTRLTVV.

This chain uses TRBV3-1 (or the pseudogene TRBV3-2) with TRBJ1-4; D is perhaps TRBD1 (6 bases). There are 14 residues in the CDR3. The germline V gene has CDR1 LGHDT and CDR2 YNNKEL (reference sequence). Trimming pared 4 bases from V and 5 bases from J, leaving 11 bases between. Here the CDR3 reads CASSPGQGNEKLFF. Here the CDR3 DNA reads TGTGCCAGCAGCCCCGGGCAGGGGAATGAAAAACTGTTTTTT.

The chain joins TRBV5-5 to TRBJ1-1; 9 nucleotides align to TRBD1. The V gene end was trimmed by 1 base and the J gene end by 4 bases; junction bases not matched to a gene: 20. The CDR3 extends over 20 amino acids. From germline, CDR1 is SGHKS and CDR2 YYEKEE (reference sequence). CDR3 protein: CASSLITGTGRARGGTEAFF. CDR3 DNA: TGTGCCAGCAGCTTGATCACCGGGACAGGGAGAGCTCGCGGGGGCACTGAAGCTTTCTTT.

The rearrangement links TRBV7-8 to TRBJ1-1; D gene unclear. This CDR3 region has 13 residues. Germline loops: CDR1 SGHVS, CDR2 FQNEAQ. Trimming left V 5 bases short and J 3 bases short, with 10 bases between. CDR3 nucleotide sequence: TGTGCCAGCAGCCCGGGATGGGACACTGAAGCTTTCTTT. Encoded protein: CASSPGWDTEAFF.

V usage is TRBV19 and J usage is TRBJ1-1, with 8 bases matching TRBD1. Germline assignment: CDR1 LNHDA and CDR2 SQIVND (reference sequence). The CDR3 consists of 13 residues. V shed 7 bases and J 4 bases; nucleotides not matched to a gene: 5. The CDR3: CASKTGGFTEAFF. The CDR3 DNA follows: TGTGCCAGTAAAACAGGGGGTTTCACTGAAGCTTTCTTT.

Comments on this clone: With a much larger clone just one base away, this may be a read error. The CDR3 nucleotides read TGTGCCAGCGGCCAATCGGGGAACAGGGGTGACGCTTTCTTT. This translates into CASGQSGNRGDAFF. J is TRBJ1-1 and V is TRBV14, with 7 bases aligning to TRBD1. This CDR3 has 14 residues. CDR1 and CDR2 (germline): SGHDN, FVKESK.

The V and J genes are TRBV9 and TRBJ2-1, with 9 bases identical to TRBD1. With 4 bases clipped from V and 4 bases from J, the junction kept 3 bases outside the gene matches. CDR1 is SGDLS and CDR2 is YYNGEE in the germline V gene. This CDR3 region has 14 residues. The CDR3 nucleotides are TGTGCCAGCAGCTTGGACAGGGGTTACAATGAGCAGTTCTTC. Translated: CASSLDRGYNEQFF.

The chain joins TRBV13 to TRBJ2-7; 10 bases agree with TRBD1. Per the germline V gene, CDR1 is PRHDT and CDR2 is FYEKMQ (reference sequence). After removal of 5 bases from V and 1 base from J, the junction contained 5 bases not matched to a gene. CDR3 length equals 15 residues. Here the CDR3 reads CASSPRTGGSYEQYF. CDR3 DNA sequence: TGTGCCAGCAGCCCGAGGACAGGGGGTTCCTACGAGCAGTACTTC.